The 31 T cell receptor beta chains reported below all come from one sample, sequenced in a study of blood T cells in healthy people across ages. Sample-barcoded 5' priming and a J-beta primer mix drove a second PCR of roughly 7 to 11 cycles. MiXCR, applied by TCRdb to the 5' RACE reads, yields one record per CDR3 protein. The data contain nearly 1 million distinct CDR3 sequences, about 51% of them singletons. Sequences were obtained from blood. The source is a woman aged 60-75 years in good health.

The J gene is TRBJ2-5, the V gene TRBV20-1; TRBD2 is a possible D gene (6 bases). The germline gives CDR1 DFQATT, CDR2 SNEGSKA (reference sequence). Trimming stripped 5 bases from V and 2 bases from J, with 15 bases between. This CDR3 contains 14 residues. CDR3: CSARDFGRQETQYF. The CDR3 DNA reads as TGCAGTGCTCGGGACTTTGGTAGGCAAGAGACCCAGTACTTC.

The chain uses TRBV29-1 and TRBJ2-4, with 8 bases lining up with TRBD1. The better agreement between TRBJ2-7 and the DNA end casts doubt on the J call. Germline-derived CDR1 and CDR2 are SQVTM and ANQGSEA. This CDR3 comprises 13 residues. The CDR3 nucleotides are TGCAGCGTTGGGGACAGGTCCCCCTACGAGCAGTACTTC. Amino acid sequence: CSVGDRSPYEQYF.

CDR3 residues: CASNDRVSGYTF. For the CDR3, the DNA is TGCGCCAGCAACGACAGGGTTAGTGGCTACACCTTC. The genes are TRBV10-2 and TRBJ1-2, with TRBD1 matching over 7 bases. This CDR3 region has 12 residues. Germline V gene lookup returns CDR1 WSHSY and CDR2 SAAADI. V lost 7 bases, J lost 7 bases, and 6 bases stayed unmatched.

The sample holds many counts of this clonotype. Here the CDR3 reads CASSPTRWEFNGYTF. DNA for the CDR3: TGTGCCAGCAGCCCAACTCGGTGGGAGTTTAATGGCTACACCTTC. The J gene is TRBJ1-2, the V gene TRBV7-8; no clear D gene. The CDR3 consists of 15 residues. The germline gives CDR1 SGHVS, CDR2 FQNEAQ. V shed 5 bases and J shed 6 bases, with 19 bases lying between them.

This clonotype was seen once. The chain is built from TRBV20-1 and TRBJ2-7, with a weak D call TRBD2 (6 bases). The last part of the DNA fits TRBJ2-5 better; the J call may be wrong. Germline assignment: CDR1 DFQATT and CDR2 SNEGSKA (reference sequence). The CDR3 is 13 amino acids. Here the CDR3 reads CSARDAWTTTQYF. As DNA, the CDR3 is TGCAGTGCTAGAGATGCCTGGACTACGACCCAGTACTTC.

This chain joins TRBV20-1 and TRBJ2-3; 12 bases match TRBD2. The CDR3 totals 17 residues. Germline V gene lookup returns CDR1 DFQATT and CDR2 SNEGSKA (reference sequence). The V segment lost 0 bases and the J segment 2 bases; nucleotides outside the gene matches: 6. The CDR3 protein is CSARDPGLAGPTDTQYF. In nucleotides, the CDR3 is TGCAGTGCTAGAGATCCGGGACTAGCGGGCCCCACAGATACGCAGTATTTT.

Worth noting for this clonotype: This may arise from a read error, as a much more abundant clone is one base away. The gene calls are TRBV20-1 and TRBJ2-1; TRBD2 matches at 8 bases. This CDR3 has 17 residues. The ends lost 0 bases at V and 9 bases at J; junction bases unmatched: 16. Germline V gene lookup returns CDR1 DFQATT and CDR2 SNEGSKA (reference sequence). CDR3 region: CSARDRGWGLGGSEQFF. CDR3 coding DNA: TGCAGTGCTAGAGATAGAGGTTGGGGACTAGGAGGATCTGAGCAGTTCTTC.

The chain has TRBV20-1 and TRBJ2-4, with TRBD2 as a possible D gene (5 bases). The germline V gene encodes CDR1 DFQATT and CDR2 SNEGSKA (reference sequence). This CDR3 has 13 residues. DNA for the CDR3: TGCAGGCCCATGAGGGTTGCCAAAAACATTCAGTACTTC. It specifies CRPMRVAKNIQYF.

The genes are TRBV3-1 and TRBJ1-1; 7 nucleotides agree with TRBD1. The J segment lost 3 bases and the V segment lost 2 bases, leaving 15 bases of the junction unmatched. This CDR3 is 18 amino acids long. The germline gives CDR1 LGHDT, CDR2 YNNKEL (reference sequence). The DNA of the CDR3 is TGTGCCAGCAGCCAATCGTACAGGGGATGGGGCGAGGACACTGAAGCTTTCTTT. Protein sequence: CASSQSYRGWGEDTEAFF.

This rearrangement joins TRBV5-1 to TRBJ2-1; D remains unclear. CDR3 size: 11 residues. Deletions cut 5 bases from V and 5 bases from J, with 5 bases between. Germline V CDR1 and CDR2: SGHRS, YFSETQ. Written as DNA, the CDR3 is TGCGCCAGCAGGAACAACAATGAGCAGTTCTTC. Translating gives CASRNNNEQFF.

At least ten counts were recorded for this clonotype. The V gene is TRBV7-2, the J gene TRBJ2-7; 8 bases align to TRBD1. V trimming: 5 bases; J trimming: 4 bases; junction bases outside the gene matches: 10. The CDR3 has 15 amino acids. Germline CDR1 is SGHTA and CDR2 is FQGNSA. CDR3 sequence (DNA): TGTGCCAGCAGCCTGGTCCCAGGGGGCAGGTACGAGCAGTACTTC. It specifies CASSLVPGGRYEQYF.

The sample holds a few counts of this clonotype. The chain couples TRBV15 to TRBJ2-5, with D unresolved. Trimming cost V 3 bases and J 5 bases, with 10 bases left between them. Germline V CDR1 and CDR2: LNHNV, YYDKDF (reference sequence). The CDR3 has 13 residues. The CDR3 is CATSRFGPETQYF. In DNA, the CDR3 is TGTGCCACCAGCAGGTTTGGCCCGGAGACCCAGTACTTC.

This sequence joins TRBV29-1 and TRBJ2-5; TRBD2 is a possible D gene (5 bases). The germline V gene has CDR1 SQVTM and CDR2 ANQGSEA. The CDR3 totals 14 residues. V was clipped by 6 bases and J by 4 bases, with 18 bases between them. CDR3 sequence reads: CSVLLWETVETQYF. DNA for the CDR3: TGCAGCGTACTTTTGTGGGAGACGGTAGAGACCCAGTACTTC.

The chain recombines TRBV12-3 or TRBV12-4 with TRBJ1-1, with no clear D. CDR3 length: 12 residues. V lost 5 bases, J lost 4 bases, and 8 bases lay in between. DNA of the CDR3: TGTGCCAGCAGTATTCGAGGCACTGAAGCTTTCTTT. It translates to CASSIRGTEAFF.

The count of this clonotype is one. The chain has TRBV6-6 and TRBJ1-6; TRBD1 matches at 9 bases. Trimming removed 5 bases from V and 9 bases from J; junction bases left unmatched: 11. This CDR3 is built from 16 residues. CDR1 is MNHNY, CDR2 SVGAGI, per germline (reference sequence). CDR3 in amino acids: CASSATATGGRSPLHF. CDR3 bases: TGTGCCAGCAGTGCGACCGCGACAGGGGGGCGTTCACCCCTCCACTTT.

CDR3 nucleotide sequence: TGCAGTGCCCCGGCTAGCACCTACGAGCAGTACTTC. It encodes CSAPASTYEQYF. The J gene is TRBJ2-7, the V gene TRBV20-1; D might be TRBD2 (5 bases). Germline CDR1 is DFQATT and CDR2 is SNEGSKA (reference sequence). CDR3 length: 12 residues. Trimming left V 6 bases short and J 2 bases short, with 11 bases between.

Concerning this clonotype itself: The junction departs from germline at one end; a sequencing error may be responsible. V is TRBV27 and J is TRBJ2-3; a weak D match, TRBD1 (5 bases). The V gene's germline CDR1 is MNHEY and CDR2 SMNVEV (reference sequence). The CDR3 has 14 residues. CDR3 coding DNA: TGTGCCGGCAGTTGGCAGGGATACACAGATACGCGGTATTTT. Its translation is CAGSWQGYTDTRYF.

The J gene is TRBJ2-4, the V gene TRBV3-1; no firm D call. The J call may be faulty, since TRBJ2-5 better matches the DNA end. The CDR3 loop spans 15 amino acids. Germline V gene data show CDR1 as LGHDT and CDR2 as YNNKEL (reference sequence). The CDR3: CASSRQVASQETQYF. The CDR3 DNA reads TGTGCCAGCAGCCGCCAAGTCGCTTCCCAAGAGACCCAGTACTTC.

In its sample, this clonotype was seen a few times. The V and J genes are TRBV25-1 and TRBJ2-1; D uncertain. V dropped 8 bases and J dropped 5 bases, with 13 bases sitting between them. This CDR3 has 13 residues. In germline, CDR1 is MGHDK, CDR2 SYGVNS. The CDR3 sequence is CASGKRPNNEQFF. The CDR3 DNA reads TGTGCCAGCGGGAAACGGCCCAACAATGAGCAGTTCTTC.

The chain recombines TRBV15 with TRBJ1-4; no definite D call. CDR1 is LNHNV, CDR2 YYDKDF, per germline (reference sequence). The CDR3 is made up of 18 amino acids. Trimming took off 1 base at V and 5 bases at J, with 20 bases between the two ends. CDR3 loop: CATSRGTPSADPNEKLFF. In DNA form, the CDR3 reads TGTGCCACCAGCAGAGGAACCCCCTCAGCGGATCCAAATGAAAAACTGTTTTTT.

This clonotype was recorded a few times. The CDR3 DNA reads as TGTGCCAGCTCACCACCAGGCGACACAGATACGCAGTATTTT. Translating gives CASSPPGDTDTQYF. The V and J genes are TRBV18 and TRBJ2-3; no clear D. The CDR3 spans 14 residues. V was pared by 0 bases and J by 2 bases, with 6 bases between. The germline V gene encodes CDR1 KGHSH and CDR2 LQKENI.

The J gene is TRBJ2-3, the V gene TRBV3-1; 8 nucleotides agree with TRBD1. CDR3 size: 17 residues. V dropped 2 bases and J dropped 3; count of bases not matched to a gene: 10. CDR1 is LGHDT and CDR2 is YNNKEL in the germline V gene (reference sequence). Written as DNA, the CDR3 is TGTGCCAGCAGCCAAAGTCCCGGGACAGGAGAAACAGATACGCAGTATTTT. This codes for CASSQSPGTGETDTQYF.

This clonotype appeared a few times. The genes are TRBV28 and TRBJ2-3, with unresolved D. Germline CDR1 reads MDHEN; CDR2 reads SYDVKM. V was shortened by 5 bases and J by 2 bases, with 14 bases between the two germline ends. There are 15 residues in the CDR3. DNA of the CDR3: TGTGCCAGCAGTCAGAGGCTATCCGCCACAGATACGCAGTATTTT. Amino acid sequence: CASSQRLSATDTQYF.

The rearrangement uses TRBV23-1 and TRBJ2-7; 7 positions match TRBD2. TRBV23-1 counts as an open reading frame of uncertain function. J lost 3 bases, V lost 9 bases, and 11 bases had no gene match. The CDR3 is made up of 14 amino acids. CDR3 DNA sequence: TGCGCCAGTGGTGGGGGGGAACAGTTCTACGAGCAGTACTTC. It codes for CASGGGEQFYEQYF.

The rearrangement joins TRBV5-1 to TRBJ1-6; D uncertain. Germline CDR1 and CDR2: SGHRS and YFSETQ. The CDR3 covers 18 residues. V was trimmed by 0 bases and J by 10 bases, leaving 23 bases between them. CDR3 nucleotide sequence: TGCGCCAGCAGCTTGGGTTTTAAGGGTGACGTTCCTGGATCACCCCTCCACTTT. This encodes CASSLGFKGDVPGSPLHF.

This clonotype occurred a few times. CDR3 bases: TGCGCCAGCAGCCAAGAAGTCGGGGAAGGGTCAGATACGCAGTATTTT. This gives the protein CASSQEVGEGSDTQYF. J is TRBJ2-3 and V is TRBV4-3; TRBD2 is a possible D gene (5 bases). The germline CDR1 and CDR2 sequences are LGHNA and YSLEER. This CDR3 has 16 amino acids. Trimming cost V 0 bases and J 4 bases, with 14 bases left between them.

CDR3 protein: CASSPLGEEDGYTF. CDR3 DNA: TGTGCCAGCTCACCACTGGGGGAAGAAGATGGCTACACCTTC. The gene calls are TRBV18 and TRBJ1-2; D perhaps matches TRBD1 (5 bases). V gave up 1 base and J gave up 6 bases, with 12 bases separating them. The CDR3 extends over 14 amino acids. Germline values: CDR1 KGHSH, CDR2 LQKENI.

The table lists this clonotype with a few counts. The chain has TRBV5-1 and TRBJ2-5; 11 bases map to TRBD2. The CDR3 length is 14 residues. After removal of 4 bases from V and 5 bases from J, the junction contained 4 bases not matched to a gene. The germline V gene encodes CDR1 SGHRS and CDR2 YFSETQ. CDR3 sequence: CASSGTSGTETQYF. The CDR3 DNA sequence: TGCGCCAGCAGCGGGACTAGCGGCACTGAGACCCAGTACTTC. Full variable domain (missing parts from reference TRBV5-1 and TRBJ2-5): KAGVTQTPRYLIKTRGQQVTLSCSPISGHRSVSWYQQTPGQGLQFLFEYFSETQRNKGNFPGRFSGRQFSNSRSEMNVSTLELGDSALYLCASSGTSGTETQYFGPGTRLLVL.

This clonotype has just a few counts. The chain uses TRBV5-1 and TRBJ2-3, with D unresolved. Germline V gene sequence: CDR1 SGHRS, CDR2 YFSETQ. This CDR3 has 14 amino acids. The V end was cut by 4 bases, the J end by 5 bases, with 14 bases between. CDR3 DNA: TGCGCCAGCAGCAATGGTAACGCGGAAGATACGCAGTATTTT. This encodes CASSNGNAEDTQYF.

V is TRBV3-1 and J is TRBJ2-4; D is ambiguous. The DNA end favors TRBJ2-5, so the J call may be wrong. The CDR3 length is 14 residues. The germline gives CDR1 LGHDT, CDR2 YNNKEL (reference sequence). Written as DNA, the CDR3 is TGTGCCAGCAGCCAAGTGCTCTCTCAAGAGACCCAGTACTTC. Translated, it gives CASSQVLSQETQYF.

With regard to this clonotype: The junction shows a germline mismatch at one end, possibly a read error. The chain combines TRBV4-1 with TRBJ2-6; D is perhaps TRBD1 (5 bases). Germline V gene sequence: CDR1 MGHRA, CDR2 YSYEKL. This CDR3 has 16 residues. The DNA for the CDR3 is TGCGCCAGCAGCCAGGGCAGGGCCTCTGGGGCCAACATCCTGACTTTC. Its protein product is CASSQGRASGANILTF.